The 27 T cell receptor beta chains presented below share a single source sample, sequenced in a study of T-cell memory formation after mild COVID-19. TCRdb passed the 5' RACE reads through MiXCR, listing each CDR3 protein once. Counted here are tens of thousands of distinct CDR3 sequences, roughly 12% occurring once; the ten biggest clones make up approximately 23%. Input material: PBMCs or a T cell subset sorted from them (not recorded which). The source of these receptors is a man in his late teens or twenties who had mild COVID-19 (a few samples of this study predate the infection). Cell type and time point are not known.

The CDR3 is CASSPPGTGETGELFF. CDR3 in DNA: TGTGCCAGTAGTCCACCGGGGACAGGGGAAACCGGGGAGCTGTTTTTT. V is TRBV19 and J is TRBJ2-2; 10 bases agree with TRBD1. The ends lost 5 bases at V and 5 bases at J; junction bases unmatched: 8. CDR1 and CDR2 from the germline V gene are LNHDA and SQIVND (reference sequence). This CDR3 region has 16 residues.

This clonotype was seen ten or more times. This chain uses TRBV4-2 with TRBJ2-7, with 9 bases matching TRBD1. Germline-derived CDR1 and CDR2 are LGHNA and YNFKEQ. The junction had 9 bases not matched to a gene; V was cut back by 1 base and J by 2 bases. The CDR3 spans 17 residues. The chain's CDR3 is CASSQVSGQGGTYEQYF. The CDR3 DNA follows: TGTGCCAGCAGCCAAGTGTCGGGACAGGGAGGAACCTACGAGCAGTACTTC.

At least ten counts were recorded for this clonotype. V usage is TRBV4-2 and J usage is TRBJ2-7, with D possibly matching TRBD1 (6 bases). Germline CDR1 LGHNA, CDR2 YNFKEQ. Trimming removed 4 bases at V and 0 bases at J, with 16 bases between. The CDR3 length is 16 residues. The CDR3 region is CASSRLDSPSSYEQYF. CDR3 DNA sequence: TGTGCCAGCAGCCGCCTGGACAGCCCTAGCTCCTACGAGCAGTACTTC.

This clonotype was counted only a few times. The rearrangement uses TRBV12-3 or TRBV12-4 and TRBJ2-5, with 10 bases that match TRBD1. The CDR3 is 14 amino acids. Germline trimming cut 5 bases from V and 5 bases from J; bases unmatched to any gene: 5. CDR3 loop: CASSPWTGGETQYF. The DNA of the CDR3 is TGTGCCAGCAGTCCTTGGACAGGGGGTGAGACCCAGTACTTC.

This clonotype has only a few counts. This chain links TRBV6-1 with TRBJ2-3, with D unclear. The CDR3 loop spans 12 amino acids. The V gene's germline CDR1 is MNHNS and CDR2 SASEGT. V was trimmed by 7 bases and J by 9 bases, leaving 14 bases between them. The CDR3 sequence: CASIAAARTQYF. The CDR3 DNA reads TGTGCCAGCATTGCGGCGGCCCGGACGCAGTATTTT.

The rearrangement joins TRBV21-1 to TRBJ1-6; TRBD1 is the table's D call, not checked against the DNA. TRBV21-1 is listed as a pseudogene. The CDR3 totals 14 residues. Here the CDR3 reads CASSKGQGNSPLHF. The CDR3 bases are TGTGCCAGCAGCAAAGGACAGGGTAATTCACCCCTCCACTTT.

This clonotype was counted at least ten times. V and J are TRBV12-3 or TRBV12-4 and TRBJ2-1; D gene unclear. This CDR3 has 14 amino acids. Trimming removed 6 bases at V and 3 bases at J, with 12 bases between. The CDR3 nucleotides are TGTGCCAGCAGCTACATTTCGGGCTACAATGAGCAGTTCTTC. Amino acids: CASSYISGYNEQFF.

This clonotype has ten or more counts. V and J are TRBV7-2 and TRBJ1-2; no definite D call. The CDR3 contains 12 residues. Per the germline V gene, CDR1 is SGHTA and CDR2 is FQGNSA. Trimming took off 5 bases at V and 3 bases at J, with 7 bases between the two ends. CDR3 bases: TGTGCCAGCAGCCCGGATCACTATGGCTACACCTTC. Translation gives CASSPDHYGYTF.

V and J are TRBV5-5 and TRBJ2-5; possible D gene TRBD2, 6 bases. Germline assignment: CDR1 SGHKS and CDR2 YYEKEE (reference sequence). The CDR3 loop spans 12 amino acids. V dropped 2 bases and J dropped 6 bases, with 8 bases sitting between them. CDR3 residues: CASSFGGQTQYF. CDR3 sequence (DNA): TGTGCCAGCAGCTTCGGGGGACAGACCCAGTACTTC.

The J gene is TRBJ2-3, the V gene TRBV10-3; D is perhaps TRBD2 (6 bases). The CDR3 totals 12 residues. V dropped 7 bases and J dropped 6 bases, with 11 bases sitting between them. Germline V gene sequence: CDR1 ENHRY, CDR2 SYGVKD. CDR3 DNA: TGTGCCATCAACACAGCGGGCGATACGCAGTATTTT. This encodes CAINTAGDTQYF.

This clonotype was picked up many times. This CDR3 reads CASSLQRGRTDTQYF. The CDR3 nucleotides are TGCGCCAGCAGCTTGCAGCGGGGGCGCACAGATACGCAGTATTTT. The chain joins TRBV5-1 to TRBJ2-3; the match to TRBD2 covers 8 bases. The CDR3 loop spans 15 amino acids. After removal of 1 base from V and 1 base from J, the junction contained 2 bases not matched to a gene. CDR1 is SGHRS and CDR2 is YFSETQ in the germline V gene.

The chain links TRBV9 to TRBJ2-3, with 7 bases matching TRBD2. CDR1 is SGDLS and CDR2 is YYNGEE in the germline V gene. V lost 0 bases, J lost 4 bases, and 2 bases stayed unmatched. The CDR3 contains 14 residues. In nucleotides, the CDR3 is TGTGCCAGCAGCGTAGGACTAGCTCCAGATACGCAGTATTTT. It encodes CASSVGLAPDTQYF. Using reference TRBV9 and TRBJ2-3 for the parts outside the CDR3, the full variable domain is DSGVTQTPKHLITATGQRVTLRCSPRSGDLSVYWYQQSLDQGLQFLIQYYNGEERAKGNILERFSAQQFPDLHSELNLSSLELGDSALYFCASSVGLAPDTQYFGPGTRLTVL.

V gene TRBV12-3 or TRBV12-4 combines with J gene TRBJ1-2; TRBD1 matches at 7 bases. The CDR3 is 14 residues long. V lost 1 base and J lost 3; bases outside the gene matches: 2. CDR3 sequence: CASSLVGTDYGYTF. CDR3 bases: TGTGCCAGCAGTTTAGTCGGGACAGACTATGGCTACACCTTC.

The V gene is TRBV5-1, the J gene TRBJ2-3; no clear D gene. Germline CDR1 reads SGHRS; CDR2 reads YFSETQ. The CDR3 runs to 13 residues. The V gene lost 2 bases and the J gene lost 5 bases, with 9 bases spanning the gap. The CDR3 reads CASSFSSQDTQYF. The CDR3 region has the DNA TGCGCCAGCAGCTTTAGTTCTCAAGATACGCAGTATTTT.

The chain recombines TRBV20-1 with TRBJ2-7; TRBD2 matches at 13 bases. The J segment lost 2 bases and the V segment lost 4 bases, leaving 20 bases of the junction unmatched. Germline lookup yields CDR1 DFQATT and CDR2 SNEGSKA (reference sequence). The CDR3 has 20 residues. The chain's CDR3 is CSAMGTSGKSIRTAPYEQYF. The CDR3 DNA reads TGCAGTGCTATGGGGACTAGCGGGAAGTCAATCCGCACTGCCCCCTACGAGCAGTACTTC.

This clonotype appeared many times. This rearrangement joins TRBV11-2 to TRBJ2-7; TRBD2 matches 9 bases. Germline-derived CDR1 and CDR2 are SGHAT and FQNNGV. Germline trimming cut 4 bases from V and 6 bases from J; bases unmatched to any gene: 10. The CDR3 spans 15 residues. This CDR3 is CASSSLRGGPSEQYV. CDR3 coding DNA: TGTGCCAGCAGCTCCCTGCGGGGGGGGCCTTCCGAGCAGTACGTC.

In its sample, this clonotype is medium-sized. V gene TRBV7-2 combines with J gene TRBJ2-3, with 12 nucleotides matching TRBD2. The length of the CDR3 is 17 residues. Trimming took 5 bases from V and 0 from J; bases not matched to a gene: 6. CDR1 and CDR2 (germline): SGHTA, FQGNSA. CDR3: CASSPRTSGASTDTQYF. The DNA for the CDR3 is TGTGCCAGCAGCCCAAGGACTAGCGGGGCTAGCACAGATACGCAGTATTTT.

The rearrangement joins TRBV18 to TRBJ2-5; D may be TRBD1 (6 bases). Trimming cost V 9 bases and J 1 base, with 12 bases left between them. CDR3 size: 13 residues. CDR1 and CDR2 from the germline V gene are KGHSH and LQKENI. The CDR3 sequence: CASSGQFQETQYF. CDR3 bases: TGTGCCAGTTCCGGACAGTTCCAAGAGACCCAGTACTTC.

This clonotype was counted many times. This chain links TRBV2 with TRBJ2-1; 13 nucleotides align to TRBD2. Germline assignment: CDR1 SNHLY and CDR2 FYNNEI. The V gene end was trimmed by 7 bases and the J gene end by 8 bases; junction bases not matched to a gene: 8. This CDR3 contains 15 residues. The CDR3 loop reads CASNPRLAGGDEQFF. CDR3 DNA: TGTGCCAGCAACCCACGACTAGCGGGGGGCGATGAGCAGTTCTTC.

J is TRBJ2-5 and V is TRBV7-9; 12 nucleotides line up with TRBD2. CDR1 is SEHNR, CDR2 FQNEAQ, per germline (reference sequence). V gave up 7 bases and J gave up 5 bases; unmatched junction bases: 8. The CDR3 contains 15 residues. CDR3 nucleotides: TGTGCCAGCACCAGACTAGCGGGGGTTGGGGAGACCCAGTACTTC. The encoded protein is CASTRLAGVGETQYF.

This clonotype appeared many times. The chain carries TRBV5-1 and TRBJ2-4, with 8 bases that match TRBD1. The CDR3 covers 13 residues. The V gene end was trimmed by 8 bases and the J gene end by 4 bases; junction bases not matched to a gene: 5. In germline, CDR1 is SGHRS, CDR2 YFSETQ. The CDR3 sequence: CASTGQVKNIQYF. The CDR3, as DNA: TGCGCCAGTACGGGACAGGTTAAAAACATTCAGTACTTC.

This chain connects TRBV24-1 to TRBJ2-2, with 8 bases identical to TRBD1. The V segment lost 9 bases and the J segment 4 bases; nucleotides outside the gene matches: 9. The CDR3 has 15 residues. Germline V gene lookup returns CDR1 KGHDR and CDR2 SFDVKD. The CDR3 nucleotides are TGTGCCACCCGAGTCGGACAGGGTGGCACCGGGGAGCTGTTTTTT. Translation gives CATRVGQGGTGELFF.

In DNA, the CDR3 is TGTGCCAGCAGCTTATACCTAGCGGGGGGGCTGTACGAGCAGTACTTC. Its protein product is CASSLYLAGGLYEQYF. The chain links TRBV11-2 to TRBJ2-7; 12 nucleotides line up with TRBD2. V was pared by 2 bases and J by 4 bases, with 6 bases of the junction left unmatched. This CDR3 spans 16 amino acids. The germline V gene has CDR1 SGHAT and CDR2 FQNNGV.

This clonotype turned up a few times. CDR3 nucleotides: TGCGCCAGCAGCTTGGTCCGGGGGGGCGAGACCCAGTACTTC. Translation: CASSLVRGGETQYF. The chain couples TRBV5-1 to TRBJ2-5, with 8 bases that match TRBD2. This CDR3 comprises 14 residues. Trimming took 0 bases from V and 5 from J; bases not matched to a gene: 3. The germline V gene encodes CDR1 SGHRS and CDR2 YFSETQ.

This clonotype showed up many times. The chain couples TRBV4-2 to TRBJ1-5; D is undetermined. The CDR3 length is 13 residues. Trimming removed 0 bases from V and 9 bases from J, with 9 bases in between. Germline-derived CDR1 and CDR2 are LGHNA and YNFKEQ. The CDR3 DNA reads TGTGCCAGCAGCCAAGATACCAGATCGCCCCAGCATTTT. It translates to CASSQDTRSPQHF.

The chain uses TRBV6-5 and TRBJ1-4, with D unresolved. The CDR3 runs to 15 residues. CDR1 and CDR2 (germline): MNHEY, SVGAGI. The ends were cut back, 4 bases at V and 8 bases at J, with 17 bases in the middle. CDR3 sequence: CASSSGMRVGEKLFF. CDR3 DNA sequence: TGTGCCAGCAGTTCGGGGATGAGGGTGGGGGAAAAACTGTTTTTT.

This clonotype was counted only a few times. The chain has TRBV20-1 and TRBJ1-5; D is possibly TRBD1 (5 bases). Trimming took 4 bases from V and 9 from J, leaving 19 bases between them. CDR1 DFQATT and CDR2 SNEGSKA come from the germline V gene (reference sequence). The CDR3 is 14 residues long. The CDR3 reads CSATGTGESGPQHF. CDR3 sequence (DNA): TGCAGTGCTACCGGGACCGGGGAGTCAGGGCCCCAGCATTTT.